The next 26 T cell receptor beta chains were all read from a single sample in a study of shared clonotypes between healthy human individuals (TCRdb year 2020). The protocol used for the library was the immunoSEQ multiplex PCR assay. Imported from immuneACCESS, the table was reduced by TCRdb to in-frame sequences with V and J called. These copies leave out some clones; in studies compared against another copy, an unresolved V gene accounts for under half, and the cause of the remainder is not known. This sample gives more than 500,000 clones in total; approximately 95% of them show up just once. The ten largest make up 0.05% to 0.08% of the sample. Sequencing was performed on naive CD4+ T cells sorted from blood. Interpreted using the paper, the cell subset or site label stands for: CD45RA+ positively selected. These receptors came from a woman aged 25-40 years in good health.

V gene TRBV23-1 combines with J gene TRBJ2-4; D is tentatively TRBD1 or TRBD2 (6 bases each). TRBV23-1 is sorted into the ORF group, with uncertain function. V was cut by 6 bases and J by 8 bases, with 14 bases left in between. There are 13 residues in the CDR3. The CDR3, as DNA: TGCGCCAGCAGCCACGACCGGGGGCACATTCAGTACTTC. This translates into CASSHDRGHIQYF.

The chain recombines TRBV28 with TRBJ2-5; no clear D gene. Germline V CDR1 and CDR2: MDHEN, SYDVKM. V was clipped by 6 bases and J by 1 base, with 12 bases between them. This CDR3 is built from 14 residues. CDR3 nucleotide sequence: TGTGCCAGCAGAGTCCGGAGTACCCAAGAGACCCAGTACTTC. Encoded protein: CASRVRSTQETQYF.

The CDR3 nucleotides are TGTGCCAGCAGTCGGACAGCGAACACCGGGGAGCTGTTTTTT. Its translation: CASSRTANTGELFF. This chain connects TRBV27 to TRBJ2-2, with TRBD1 as a possible D gene (6 bases). The V end lost 5 bases, the J end lost 0 bases, and 7 bases lay between the germline ends. Germline assignment: CDR1 MNHEY and CDR2 SMNVEV (reference sequence). The CDR3 is 14 amino acids.

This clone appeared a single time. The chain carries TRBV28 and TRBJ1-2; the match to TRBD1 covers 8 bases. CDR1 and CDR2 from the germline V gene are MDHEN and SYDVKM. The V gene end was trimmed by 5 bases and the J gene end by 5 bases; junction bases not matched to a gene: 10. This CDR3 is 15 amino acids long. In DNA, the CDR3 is TGTGCCAGCAGTAGTGGACCCGGGACAGGATATGGCTACACCTTC. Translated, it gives CASSSGPGTGYGYTF.

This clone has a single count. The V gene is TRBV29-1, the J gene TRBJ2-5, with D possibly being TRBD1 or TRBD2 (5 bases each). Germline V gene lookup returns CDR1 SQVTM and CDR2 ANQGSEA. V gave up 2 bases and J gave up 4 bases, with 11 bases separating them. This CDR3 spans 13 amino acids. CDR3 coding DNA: TGCAGCGTTGAACGCTTGAGGGGAGAGACCCAGTACTTC. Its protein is CSVERLRGETQYF.

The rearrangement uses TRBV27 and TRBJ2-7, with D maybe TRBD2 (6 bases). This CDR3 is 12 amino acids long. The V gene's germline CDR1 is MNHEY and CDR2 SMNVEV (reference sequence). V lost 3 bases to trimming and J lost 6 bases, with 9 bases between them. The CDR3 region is CASSLGTGEQYF. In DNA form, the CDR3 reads TGTGCCAGCAGTTTGGGGACTGGCGAGCAGTACTTC.

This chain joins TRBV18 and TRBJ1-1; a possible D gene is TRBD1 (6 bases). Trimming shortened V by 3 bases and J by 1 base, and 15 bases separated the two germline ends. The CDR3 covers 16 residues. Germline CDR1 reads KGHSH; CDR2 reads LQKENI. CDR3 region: CASSPREQGQNTEAFF. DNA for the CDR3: TGTGCCAGCTCACCGAGGGAACAGGGTCAGAACACTGAAGCTTTCTTT. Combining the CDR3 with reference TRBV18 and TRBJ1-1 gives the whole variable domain NAGVMQNPRHLVRRRGQEARLRCSPMKGHSHVYWYRQLPEEGLKFMVYLQKENIIDESGMPKERFSAEFPKEGPSILRIQQVVRGDSAAYFCASSPREQGQNTEAFFGQGTRLTVV.

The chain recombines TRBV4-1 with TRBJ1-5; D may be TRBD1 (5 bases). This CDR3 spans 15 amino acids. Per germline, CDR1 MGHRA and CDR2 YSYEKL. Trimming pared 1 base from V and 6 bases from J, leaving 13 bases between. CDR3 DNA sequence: TGCGCCAGCAGCCAAGGGCGCCCAGGGCCTCAGCCCCAGCATTTT. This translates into CASSQGRPGPQPQHF.

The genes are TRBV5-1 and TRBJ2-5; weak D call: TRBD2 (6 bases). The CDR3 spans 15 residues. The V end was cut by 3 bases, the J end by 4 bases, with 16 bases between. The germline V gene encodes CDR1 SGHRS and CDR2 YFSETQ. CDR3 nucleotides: TGCGCCAGCAGCTCGATGCGGACTAAGGTAGAGACCCAGTACTTC. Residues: CASSSMRTKVETQYF.

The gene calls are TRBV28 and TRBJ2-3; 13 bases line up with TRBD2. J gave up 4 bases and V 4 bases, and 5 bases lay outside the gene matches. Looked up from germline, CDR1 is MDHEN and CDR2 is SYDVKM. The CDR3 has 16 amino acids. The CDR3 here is CASSSGTSGNPDTQYF. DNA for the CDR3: TGTGCCAGCAGTTCCGGGACTAGCGGGAACCCAGATACGCAGTATTTT.

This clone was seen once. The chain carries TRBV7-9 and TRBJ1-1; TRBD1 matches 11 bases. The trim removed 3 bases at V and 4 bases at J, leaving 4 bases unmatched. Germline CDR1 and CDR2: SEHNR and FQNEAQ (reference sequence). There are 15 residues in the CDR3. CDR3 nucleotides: TGTGCCAGCAGCTTTGCGGGGACAGGGGGCACTGAAGCTTTCTTT. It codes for CASSFAGTGGTEAFF.

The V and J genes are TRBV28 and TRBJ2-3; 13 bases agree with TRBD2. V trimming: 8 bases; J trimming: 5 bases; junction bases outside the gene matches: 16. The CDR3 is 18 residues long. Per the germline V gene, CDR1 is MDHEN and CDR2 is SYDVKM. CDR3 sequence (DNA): TGTGCCAGCGGCTCCCCCCGCAGACTAGCGGGAGGAAGAGATACGCAGTATTTT. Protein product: CASGSPRRLAGGRDTQYF.

CDR3 loop: CASKIQGAANTEAFF. CDR3 bases: TGTGCCAGCAAAATACAGGGGGCAGCGAACACTGAAGCTTTCTTT. V and J are TRBV6-5 and TRBJ1-1; 9 nucleotides line up with TRBD1. V lost 7 bases, J lost 1 base, and 7 bases stayed unmatched. This CDR3 has 15 residues. The germline V gene encodes CDR1 MNHEY and CDR2 SVGAGI.

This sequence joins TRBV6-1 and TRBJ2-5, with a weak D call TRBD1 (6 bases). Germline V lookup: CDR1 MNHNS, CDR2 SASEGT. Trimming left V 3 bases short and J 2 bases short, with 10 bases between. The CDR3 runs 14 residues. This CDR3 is CASSDRDKQETQYF. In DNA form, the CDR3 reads TGTGCCAGCAGTGACCGGGACAAACAAGAGACCCAGTACTTC.

CDR3 loop: CASSLLGLAGVNEQYF. In DNA, the CDR3 is TGTGCCAGCAGTTTACTCGGACTAGCGGGAGTAAACGAGCAGTACTTC. The chain joins TRBV28 to TRBJ2-7; TRBD2 matches at 13 bases. Germline loops: CDR1 MDHEN, CDR2 SYDVKM. The CDR3 totals 16 residues. V gave up 2 bases and J gave up 5 bases; unmatched junction bases: 6. Based on the CDR3 plus reference TRBV28 and TRBJ2-7, the full variable domain is DVKVTQSSRYLVKRTGEKVFLECVQDMDHENMFWYRQDPGLGLRLIYFSYDVKMKEKGDIPEGYSVSREKKERFSLILESASTNQTSMYLCASSLLGLAGVNEQYFGPGTRLTVT.

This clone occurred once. CDR3 sequence (DNA): TGTGCCAGCAGTGAACCAGGTGTAGCGAATCCCAATGAGCAGTTCTTC. Protein sequence: CASSEPGVANPNEQFF. The J gene is TRBJ2-1, the V gene TRBV6-1, with D perhaps matching TRBD2 (5 bases). Germline assignment: CDR1 MNHNS and CDR2 SASEGT. The CDR3 spans 16 residues. V was cut by 2 bases and J by 6 bases, with 17 bases left in between.

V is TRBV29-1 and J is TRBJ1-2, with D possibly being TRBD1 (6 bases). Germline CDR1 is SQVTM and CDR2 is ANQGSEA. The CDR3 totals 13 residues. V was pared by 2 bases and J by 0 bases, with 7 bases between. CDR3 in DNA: TGCAGCGTTGAAAACAGGGCTAACTATGGCTACACCTTC. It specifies CSVENRANYGYTF. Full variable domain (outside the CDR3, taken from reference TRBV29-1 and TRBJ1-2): SAVISQKPSRDICQRGTSLTIQCQVDSQVTMMFWYRQQPGQSLTLIATANQGSEATYESGFVIDKFPISRPNLTFSTLTVSNMSPEDSSIYLCSVENRANYGYTFGSGTRLTVV.

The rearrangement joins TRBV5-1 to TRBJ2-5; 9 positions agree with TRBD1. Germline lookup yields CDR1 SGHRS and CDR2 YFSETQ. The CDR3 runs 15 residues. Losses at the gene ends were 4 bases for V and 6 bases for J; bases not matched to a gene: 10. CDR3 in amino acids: CASSLAGTGLKTQYF. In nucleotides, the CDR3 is TGCGCCAGCAGCCTAGCCGGGACAGGGCTGAAGACCCAGTACTTC.

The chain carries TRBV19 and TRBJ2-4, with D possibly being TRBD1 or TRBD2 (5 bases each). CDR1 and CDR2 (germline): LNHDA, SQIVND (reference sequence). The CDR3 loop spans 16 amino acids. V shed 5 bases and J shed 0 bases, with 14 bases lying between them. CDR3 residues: CASSPQGAGAKNIQYF. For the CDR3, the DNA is TGTGCCAGTAGTCCCCAAGGGGCGGGAGCCAAAAACATTCAGTACTTC.

CDR3 protein: CASRNTYEQYF. In DNA form, the CDR3 reads TGTGCCAGCAGGAACACCTACGAGCAGTACTTC. The chain links TRBV6-1 to TRBJ2-7; D call uncertain. CDR3 length: 11 residues. Trimming cost V 6 bases and J 2 bases, with 5 bases left between them. CDR1 and CDR2 (germline): MNHNS, SASEGT.

The CDR3 DNA reads as TGCGCCAGCAGTGTGGGAGTGACAGATACGCAGTATTTT. Translating it yields CASSVGVTDTQYF. This chain links TRBV5-1 with TRBJ2-3, with D maybe TRBD2 (5 bases). There are 13 residues in the CDR3. CDR1 is SGHRS, CDR2 YFSETQ, per germline. V was shortened by 5 bases and J by 3 bases, with 10 bases between the two germline ends.

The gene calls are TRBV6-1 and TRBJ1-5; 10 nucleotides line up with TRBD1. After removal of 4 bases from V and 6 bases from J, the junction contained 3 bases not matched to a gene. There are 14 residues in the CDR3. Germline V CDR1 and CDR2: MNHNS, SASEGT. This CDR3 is CASSVRDRGQPQHF. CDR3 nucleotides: TGTGCCAGCAGTGTCCGGGACAGGGGTCAGCCCCAGCATTTT.

CDR3 DNA: TGTGCTAGTGGTGGAGGGAGGAACACTGAAGCTTTCTTT. Amino acid sequence: CASGGGRNTEAFF. The rearrangement joins TRBV12-5 to TRBJ1-1; D remains unclear. CDR3 length: 13 amino acids. From germline, CDR1 is LGHNT and CDR2 FRNRAP. With 5 bases removed from V and 1 base from J, the gap between germline ends came to 8 bases. Filled out from reference TRBV12-5 and TRBJ1-1, the complete variable domain reads DARVTQTPRHKVTEMGQEVTMRCQPILGHNTVFWYRQTMMQGLELLAYFRNRAPLDDSGMPKDRFSAEMPDATLATLKIQPSEPRDSAVYFCASGGGRNTEAFFGQGTRLTVV.

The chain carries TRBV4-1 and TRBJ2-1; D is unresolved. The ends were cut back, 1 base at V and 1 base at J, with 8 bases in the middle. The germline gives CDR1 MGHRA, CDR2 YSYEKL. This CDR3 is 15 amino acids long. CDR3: CASSQAMTSYNEQFF. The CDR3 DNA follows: TGCGCCAGCAGCCAAGCGATGACTTCCTACAATGAGCAGTTCTTC.

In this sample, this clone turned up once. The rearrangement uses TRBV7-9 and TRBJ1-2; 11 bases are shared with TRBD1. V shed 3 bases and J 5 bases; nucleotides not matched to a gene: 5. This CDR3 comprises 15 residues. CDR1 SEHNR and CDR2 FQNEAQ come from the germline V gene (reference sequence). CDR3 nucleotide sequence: TGTGCCAGCAGCTTCTCCGGGACAGGGGGATATGGCTACACCTTC. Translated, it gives CASSFSGTGGYGYTF.

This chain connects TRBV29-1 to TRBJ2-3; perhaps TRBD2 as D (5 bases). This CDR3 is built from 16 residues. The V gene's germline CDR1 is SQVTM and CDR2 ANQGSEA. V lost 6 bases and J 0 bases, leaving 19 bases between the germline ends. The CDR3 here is CSVSTTGIGSTDTQYF. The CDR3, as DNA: TGCAGCGTCTCAACTACGGGGATAGGTAGCACAGATACGCAGTATTTT.